This T cell receptor (beta chain) came from a study of CD8 T cells in Susac syndrome. The study sequenced TCR beta in blood CD8+ and CD4+ T cells. Purification of the CD8+ and CD4+ T cells relied on negative isolation, and TEMRA cells underwent FACS enrichment. Reverse transcription of roughly 0.5 to 1 ug RNA was performed with random hexamers. One entry per CDR3 protein results from TCRdb running MiXCR on the immunoSEQ multiplex PCR reads. The table lists fewer than 200,000 distinct CDR3 sequences, about 95% of them singletons. Germline V gives CDR1 DFQATT, CDR2 SNEGSKA (reference sequence). This CDR3 is 14 amino acids long. V gave up 0 bases and J gave up 8 bases; unmatched junction bases: 9.

The chain carries TRBV20-1 and TRBJ1-2; 7 bases map to TRBD1. The clonotype originates from a human donor in good health. The sequencing sample was made of CD4+ T cells from PBMCs. CDR3 DNA: TGCAGTGCTAGAGAACCCCTGGACAGGCGCGGCTACACCTTC. Residues: CSAREPLDRRGYTF.